This T cell receptor (beta chain) was sequenced during a study of OX40 agonist ivuxolimab in advanced cancers. Study in general: Those treated in dose escalation had hepatocellular carcinoma, melanoma, renal cell cancer or head and neck cancer.

The germline CDR1 and CDR2 sequences are SGHKS and YYEKEE (reference sequence). V was shortened by 4 bases and J by 2 bases, with 19 bases between the two germline ends. The CDR3 loop spans 17 amino acids. Clones were read by immunoSEQ multiplex PCR, and TCRdb kept only the in-frame ones, dropping some. The data show tens of thousands of clones, more than 80% seen once. V is TRBV5-5 and J is TRBJ1-5; possible D gene TRBD1, 6 bases. This clonotype was sampled from an adult with an advanced solid tumor such as melanoma, head and neck, liver or kidney cancer. The material sequenced was CD4+ or CD8+ T cells sorted from blood, taken in a trial of the OX40 agonist ivuxolimab. CDR3 nucleotides: TGTGCCAGCAGCGCGGACAGTGGGGCATATGGCAATCAGCCCCAGCATTTT. Protein product: CASSADSGAYGNQPQHF. The variable domain in full, with the rest retrieved from reference TRBV5-5 and TRBJ1-5, is DAGVTQSPTHLIKTRGQQVTLRCSPISGHKSVSWYQQVLGQGPQFIFQYYEKEERGRGNFPDRFSARQFPNYSSELNVNALLLGDSALYLCASSADSGAYGNQPQHFGDGTRLSIL.